Below, 5 T cell receptor beta chains from the same sample are listed, as sequenced in a study of T cell responses to AZD1222 COVID-19 vaccine. Method: immunoSEQ multiplex PCR; TCRdb's copy keeps in-frame clones and lacks some. The data contain 140,000 to 150,000 clones, around 90% of them singletons. Sequencing was performed on peripheral blood, taken on day 0 of MenACWY control vaccination. All receptors come from an adult in good health.

The chain links TRBV19 to TRBJ1-5; no definite D call. The CDR3 totals 12 residues. The germline V and J ends were trimmed by 3 bases and 6 bases, with 6 bases remaining between them. Germline V lookup: CDR1 LNHDA, CDR2 SQIVND (reference sequence). CDR3 sequence reads: CASSMMAQPQHF. The CDR3 nucleotides are TGTGCCAGTAGTATGATGGCTCAGCCCCAGCATTTT.

V gene TRBV9 combines with J gene TRBJ2-7; 9 bases agree with TRBD2. The V segment lost 0 bases and the J segment 5 bases; nucleotides outside the gene matches: 6. Germline CDR1 SGDLS, CDR2 YYNGEE. This CDR3 is 15 amino acids long. The CDR3 region has the DNA TGTGCCAGCAGCGTAGCCAGCGGGAGGCAGCACGAGCAGTACTTC. It codes for CASSVASGRQHEQYF.

The chain combines TRBV7-3 with TRBJ2-2; D remains ambiguous. This CDR3 has 15 residues. V lost 1 base and J lost 3, with 9 bases in between. The germline CDR1 and CDR2 sequences are SGHTA and FQGTGA. CDR3 loop: CASSLMQTDTGELFF. In DNA, the CDR3 is TGTGCCAGCAGCTTAATGCAGACGGACACCGGGGAGCTGTTTTTT.

The genes are TRBV7-9 and TRBJ1-2; tentative D call: TRBD1 (5 bases). The CDR3 loop spans 13 amino acids. Germline assignment: CDR1 SEHNR and CDR2 FQNEAQ (reference sequence). Trimming left V 1 base short and J 3 bases short, with 6 bases between. CDR3 amino acids: CASSLEQDYGYTF. For the CDR3, the DNA is TGTGCCAGCAGCTTAGAACAGGACTATGGCTACACCTTC. The full variable domain, in which reference TRBV7-9 and TRBJ1-2 provide the parts outside the CDR3, is DTGVSQNPRHKITKRGQNVTFRCDPISEHNRLYWYRQTLGQGPEFLTYFQNEAQLEKSRLLSDRFSAERPKGSFSTLEIQRTEQGDSAMYLCASSLEQDYGYTFGSGTRLTVV.

The chain combines TRBV2 with TRBJ1-2; 9 nucleotides match TRBD1. CDR3 length: 16 amino acids. Per the germline V gene, CDR1 is SNHLY and CDR2 is FYNNEI. V shed 5 bases, J shed 5 bases, and the junction held 12 bases outside the gene matches. The CDR3 DNA reads TGTGCCAGCAGTCGGGACAGGGTGGAAATTACGTATGGCTACACCTTC. Translated: CASSRDRVEITYGYTF.